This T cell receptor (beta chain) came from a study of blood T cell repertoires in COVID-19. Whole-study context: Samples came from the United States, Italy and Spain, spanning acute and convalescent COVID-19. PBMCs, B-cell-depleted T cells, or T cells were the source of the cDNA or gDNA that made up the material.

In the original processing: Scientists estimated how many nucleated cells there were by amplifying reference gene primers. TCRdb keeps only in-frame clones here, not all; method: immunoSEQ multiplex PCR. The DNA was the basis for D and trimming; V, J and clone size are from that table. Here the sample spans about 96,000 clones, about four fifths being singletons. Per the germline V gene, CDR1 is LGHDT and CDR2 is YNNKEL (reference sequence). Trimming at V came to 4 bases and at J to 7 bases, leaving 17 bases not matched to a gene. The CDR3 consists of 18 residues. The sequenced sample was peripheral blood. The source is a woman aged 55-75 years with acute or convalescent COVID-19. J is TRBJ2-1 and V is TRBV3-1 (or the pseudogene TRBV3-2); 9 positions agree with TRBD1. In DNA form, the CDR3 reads TGTGCCAGCAGCCGCCAACCGGGACAGGGAGAGTTCAGAAATGAGCAGTTCTTC. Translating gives CASSRQPGQGEFRNEQFF.